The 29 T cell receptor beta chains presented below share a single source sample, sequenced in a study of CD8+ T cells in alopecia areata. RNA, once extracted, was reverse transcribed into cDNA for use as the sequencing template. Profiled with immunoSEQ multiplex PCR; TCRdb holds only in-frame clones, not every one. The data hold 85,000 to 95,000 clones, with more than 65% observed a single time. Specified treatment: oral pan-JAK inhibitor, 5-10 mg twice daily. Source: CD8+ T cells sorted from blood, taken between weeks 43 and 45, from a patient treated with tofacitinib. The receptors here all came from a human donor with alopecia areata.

DNA of the CDR3: TGTGCTAGTGGGACAAATCAGCCCCAGCATTTT. Its protein is CASGTNQPQHF. This sequence joins TRBV12-5 and TRBJ1-5, with unresolved D. There are 11 residues in the CDR3. Germline V gene lookup returns CDR1 LGHNT and CDR2 FRNRAP. V was shortened by 6 bases and J by 4 bases, with 4 bases between the two germline ends.

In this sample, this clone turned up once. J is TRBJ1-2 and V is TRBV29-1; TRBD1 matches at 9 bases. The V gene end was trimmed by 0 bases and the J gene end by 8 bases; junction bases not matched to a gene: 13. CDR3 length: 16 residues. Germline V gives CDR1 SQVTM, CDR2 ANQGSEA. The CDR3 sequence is CSVEDNRGRNLRGYTF. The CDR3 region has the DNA TGCAGCGTTGAAGATAACAGGGGGCGTAATCTGAGGGGCTACACCTTC.

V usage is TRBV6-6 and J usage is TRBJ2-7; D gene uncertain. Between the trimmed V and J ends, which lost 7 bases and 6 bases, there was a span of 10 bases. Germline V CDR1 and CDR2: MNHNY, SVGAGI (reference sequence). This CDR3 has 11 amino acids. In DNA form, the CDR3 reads TGTGCCAGCAACAACGGCGGCGAGCAGTACTTC. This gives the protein CASNNGGEQYF.

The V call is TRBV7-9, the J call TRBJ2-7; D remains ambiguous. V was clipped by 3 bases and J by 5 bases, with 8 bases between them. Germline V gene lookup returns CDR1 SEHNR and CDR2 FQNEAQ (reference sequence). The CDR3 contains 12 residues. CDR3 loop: CASSFLGNEQYF. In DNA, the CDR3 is TGTGCCAGCAGCTTTTTGGGGAACGAGCAGTACTTC.

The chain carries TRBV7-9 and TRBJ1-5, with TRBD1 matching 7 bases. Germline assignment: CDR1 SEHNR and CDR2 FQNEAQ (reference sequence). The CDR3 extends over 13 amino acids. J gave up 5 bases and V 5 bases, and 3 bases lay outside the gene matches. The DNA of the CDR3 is TGTGCCAGCAGCCAAACAGGGGATCAGCCCCAGCATTTT. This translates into CASSQTGDQPQHF.

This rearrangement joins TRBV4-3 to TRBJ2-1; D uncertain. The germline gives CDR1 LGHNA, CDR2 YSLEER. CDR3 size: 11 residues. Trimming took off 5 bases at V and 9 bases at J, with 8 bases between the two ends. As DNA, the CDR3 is TGCGCCAGCAGCGACGCAAGTGAGCAGTTCTTC. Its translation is CASSDASEQFF.

CDR3 DNA sequence: TGTGCCTGGTTGGTGCGCGGGGACTACGAGCAGTACTTC. Amino acids: CAWLVRGDYEQYF. The V call is TRBV30, the J call TRBJ2-7, with a possible D match to TRBD2 (6 bases). The CDR3 consists of 13 residues. Germline V lookup: CDR1 GTSNPN, CDR2 SVGIG (reference sequence). Trimming stripped 5 bases from V and 3 bases from J, with 14 bases between.

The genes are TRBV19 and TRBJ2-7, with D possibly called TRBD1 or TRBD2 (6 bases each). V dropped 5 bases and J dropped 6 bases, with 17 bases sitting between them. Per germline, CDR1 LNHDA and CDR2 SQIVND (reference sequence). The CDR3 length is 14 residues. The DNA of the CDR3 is TGTGCCAGTAGTTTTGGGGGGCGATCAGGCGAGCAGTACTTC. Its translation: CASSFGGRSGEQYF.

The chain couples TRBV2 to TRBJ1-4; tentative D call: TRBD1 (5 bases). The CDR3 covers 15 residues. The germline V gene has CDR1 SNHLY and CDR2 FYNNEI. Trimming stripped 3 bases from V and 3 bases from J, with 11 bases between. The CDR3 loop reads CASSDFDSPNEKLFF. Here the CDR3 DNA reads TGTGCCAGCAGTGACTTCGACAGCCCTAATGAAAAACTGTTTTTT.

The CDR3 DNA reads TGTGCCAGCAGTGACCCAGGGTATGGCTACACCTTC. Amino acids: CASSDPGYGYTF. V gene TRBV6-4 combines with J gene TRBJ1-2, with D maybe TRBD1 (5 bases). The CDR3 length is 12 residues. Per the germline V gene, CDR1 is MRHNA and CDR2 is SNTAGT. Deletions cut 2 bases from V and 5 bases from J, with 6 bases between.

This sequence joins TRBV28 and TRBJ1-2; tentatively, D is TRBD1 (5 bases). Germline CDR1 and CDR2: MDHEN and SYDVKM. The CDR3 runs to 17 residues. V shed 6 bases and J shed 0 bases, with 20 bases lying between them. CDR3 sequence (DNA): TGTGCCAGCAGCCCGCGGGGGAGAGGCCTTACTAACTATGGCTACACCTTC. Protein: CASSPRGRGLTNYGYTF.

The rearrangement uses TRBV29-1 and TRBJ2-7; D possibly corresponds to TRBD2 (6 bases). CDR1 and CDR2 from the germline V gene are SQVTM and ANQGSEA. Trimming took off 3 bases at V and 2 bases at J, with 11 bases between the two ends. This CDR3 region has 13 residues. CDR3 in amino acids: CSVEGGDPYEQYF. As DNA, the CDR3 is TGCAGCGTTGAGGGGGGTGATCCCTACGAGCAGTACTTC.

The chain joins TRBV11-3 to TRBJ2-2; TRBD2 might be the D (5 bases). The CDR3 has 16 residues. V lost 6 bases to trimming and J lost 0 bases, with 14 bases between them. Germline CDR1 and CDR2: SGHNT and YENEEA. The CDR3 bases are TGTGCCAGCAGTTACATACTAGACCCGAACACCGGGGAGCTGTTTTTT. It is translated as CASSYILDPNTGELFF.

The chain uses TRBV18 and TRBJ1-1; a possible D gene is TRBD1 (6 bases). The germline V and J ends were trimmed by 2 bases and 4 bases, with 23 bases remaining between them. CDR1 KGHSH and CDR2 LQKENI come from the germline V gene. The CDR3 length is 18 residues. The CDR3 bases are TGTGCCAGCTCACCAATGGATTTCTCAGGGGAGTACGGCACTGAAGCTTTCTTT. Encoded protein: CASSPMDFSGEYGTEAFF. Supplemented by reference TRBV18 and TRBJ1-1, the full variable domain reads NAGVMQNPRHLVRRRGQEARLRCSPMKGHSHVYWYRQLPEEGLKFMVYLQKENIIDESGMPKERFSAEFPKEGPSILRIQQVVRGDSAAYFCASSPMDFSGEYGTEAFFGQGTRLTVV.

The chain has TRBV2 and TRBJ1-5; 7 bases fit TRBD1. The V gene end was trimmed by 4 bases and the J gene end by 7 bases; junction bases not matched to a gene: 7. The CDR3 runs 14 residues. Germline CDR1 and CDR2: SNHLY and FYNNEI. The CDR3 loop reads CASSVVPGQQPQHF. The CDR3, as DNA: TGTGCCAGCAGTGTGGTGCCGGGACAGCAGCCCCAGCATTTT.

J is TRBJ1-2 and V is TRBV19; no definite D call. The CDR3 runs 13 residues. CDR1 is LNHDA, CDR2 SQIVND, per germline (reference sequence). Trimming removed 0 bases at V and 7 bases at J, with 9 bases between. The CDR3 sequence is CASSIDPGVGYTF. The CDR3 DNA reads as TGTGCCAGTAGTATAGACCCGGGCGTTGGCTACACCTTC.

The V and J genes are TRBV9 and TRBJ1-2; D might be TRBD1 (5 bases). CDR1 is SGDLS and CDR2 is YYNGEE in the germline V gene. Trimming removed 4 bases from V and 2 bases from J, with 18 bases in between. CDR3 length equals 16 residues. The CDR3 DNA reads TGTGCCAGCAGCCCCATATCCGACAGTCGGAACTATGGCTACACCTTC. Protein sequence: CASSPISDSRNYGYTF.

CDR3 region: CASSFYRTTDTQYF. CDR3 DNA: TGTGCCAGCAGTTTTTACCGAACCACAGATACGCAGTATTTT. The chain uses TRBV28 and TRBJ2-3; D unclear. Germline-derived CDR1 and CDR2 are MDHEN and SYDVKM. V was cut by 3 bases and J by 2 bases, with 9 bases left in between. The CDR3 runs to 14 residues. Using reference TRBV28 and TRBJ2-3 for the parts outside the CDR3, the full variable domain is DVKVTQSSRYLVKRTGEKVFLECVQDMDHENMFWYRQDPGLGLRLIYFSYDVKMKEKGDIPEGYSVSREKKERFSLILESASTNQTSMYLCASSFYRTTDTQYFGPGTRLTVL.

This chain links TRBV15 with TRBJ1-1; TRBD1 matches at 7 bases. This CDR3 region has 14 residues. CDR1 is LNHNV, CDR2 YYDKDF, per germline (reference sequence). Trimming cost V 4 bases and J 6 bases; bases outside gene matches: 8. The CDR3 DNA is TGTGCCACCAGCACCGGAGACAGGGCCCCTGAAGCTTTCTTT. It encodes CATSTGDRAPEAFF.

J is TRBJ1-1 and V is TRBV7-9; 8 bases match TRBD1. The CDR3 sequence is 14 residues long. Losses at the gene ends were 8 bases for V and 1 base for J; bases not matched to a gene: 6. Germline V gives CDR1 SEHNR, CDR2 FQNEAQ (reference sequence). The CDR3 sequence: CASARTGGNTEAFF. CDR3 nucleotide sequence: TGTGCCAGCGCCCGCACAGGGGGGAACACTGAAGCTTTCTTT.

In DNA form, the CDR3 reads TGTGCCACCAGCAGAGATGGTGGGTACACTGAAGCTTTCTTT. This codes for CATSRDGGYTEAFF. The chain recombines TRBV15 with TRBJ1-1; D gene unclear. V shed 0 bases and J shed 3 bases, with 8 bases lying between them. Germline CDR1 is LNHNV and CDR2 is YYDKDF (reference sequence). This CDR3 is built from 14 residues.

CDR3 nucleotides: TGCGCCAGCAGCTCGCGGACTAGCGGGGGGCGAGATAATGAGCAGTTCTTC. As protein: CASSSRTSGGRDNEQFF. The chain links TRBV5-1 to TRBJ2-1, with 14 bases matching TRBD2. There are 17 residues in the CDR3. Germline V gene data show CDR1 as SGHRS and CDR2 as YFSETQ. The trim removed 3 bases at V and 7 bases at J, leaving 9 bases unmatched.

In DNA, the CDR3 is TGTGCCAGCAGCCTTCCGGGGGGGACTGAAGCTTTCTTT. Translated: CASSLPGGTEAFF. This chain uses TRBV7-9 with TRBJ1-1, with a weak D call TRBD1 (5 bases). V lost 5 bases and J lost 5, with 12 bases in between. CDR3 size: 13 residues. CDR1 is SEHNR, CDR2 FQNEAQ, per germline (reference sequence).

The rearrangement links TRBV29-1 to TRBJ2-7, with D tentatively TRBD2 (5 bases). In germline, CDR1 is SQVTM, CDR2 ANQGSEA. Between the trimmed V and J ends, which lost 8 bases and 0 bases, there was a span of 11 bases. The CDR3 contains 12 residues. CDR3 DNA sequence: TGCAGCATCCCGGGGAGCTCCTACGAGCAGTACTTC. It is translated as CSIPGSSYEQYF.

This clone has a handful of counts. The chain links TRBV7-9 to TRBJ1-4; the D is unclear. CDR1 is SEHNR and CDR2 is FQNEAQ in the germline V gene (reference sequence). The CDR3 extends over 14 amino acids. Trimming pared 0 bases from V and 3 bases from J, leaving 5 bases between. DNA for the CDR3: TGTGCCAGCAGCTTAGCGGGCGCTAATGAAAAACTGTTTTTT. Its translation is CASSLAGANEKLFF.

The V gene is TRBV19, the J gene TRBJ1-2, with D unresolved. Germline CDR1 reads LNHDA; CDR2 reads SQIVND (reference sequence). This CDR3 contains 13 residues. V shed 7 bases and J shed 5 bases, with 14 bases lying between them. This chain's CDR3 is CASTGSLYYGYTF. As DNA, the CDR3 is TGTGCCAGTACCGGGAGCCTCTATTATGGCTACACCTTC. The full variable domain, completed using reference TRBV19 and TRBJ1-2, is DGGITQSPKYLFRKEGQNVTLSCEQNLNHDAMYWYRQDPGQGLRLIYYSQIVNDFQKGDIAEGYSVSREKKESFPLTVTSAQKNPTAFYLCASTGSLYYGYTFGSGTRLTVV.

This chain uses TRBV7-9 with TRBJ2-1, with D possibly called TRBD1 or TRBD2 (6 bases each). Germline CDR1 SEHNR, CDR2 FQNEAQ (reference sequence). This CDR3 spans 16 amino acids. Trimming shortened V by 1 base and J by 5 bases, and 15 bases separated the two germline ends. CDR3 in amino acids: CASSLESGGPDNEQFF. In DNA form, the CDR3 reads TGTGCCAGCAGCTTAGAATCTGGGGGGCCAGACAATGAGCAGTTCTTC.

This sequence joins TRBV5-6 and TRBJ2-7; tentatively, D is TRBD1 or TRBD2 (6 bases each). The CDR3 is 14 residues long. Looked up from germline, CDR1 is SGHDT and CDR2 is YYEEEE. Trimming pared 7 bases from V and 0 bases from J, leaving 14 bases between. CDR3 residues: CASGEGGNSYEQYF. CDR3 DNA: TGTGCCAGCGGAGAAGGGGGGAACTCCTACGAGCAGTACTTC.

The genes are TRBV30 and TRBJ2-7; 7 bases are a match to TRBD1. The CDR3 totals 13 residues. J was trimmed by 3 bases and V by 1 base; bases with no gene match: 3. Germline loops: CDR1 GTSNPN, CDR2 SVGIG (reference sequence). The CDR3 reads CAWSEGARYEQYF. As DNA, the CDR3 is TGTGCCTGGAGTGAGGGGGCGCGCTACGAGCAGTACTTC.